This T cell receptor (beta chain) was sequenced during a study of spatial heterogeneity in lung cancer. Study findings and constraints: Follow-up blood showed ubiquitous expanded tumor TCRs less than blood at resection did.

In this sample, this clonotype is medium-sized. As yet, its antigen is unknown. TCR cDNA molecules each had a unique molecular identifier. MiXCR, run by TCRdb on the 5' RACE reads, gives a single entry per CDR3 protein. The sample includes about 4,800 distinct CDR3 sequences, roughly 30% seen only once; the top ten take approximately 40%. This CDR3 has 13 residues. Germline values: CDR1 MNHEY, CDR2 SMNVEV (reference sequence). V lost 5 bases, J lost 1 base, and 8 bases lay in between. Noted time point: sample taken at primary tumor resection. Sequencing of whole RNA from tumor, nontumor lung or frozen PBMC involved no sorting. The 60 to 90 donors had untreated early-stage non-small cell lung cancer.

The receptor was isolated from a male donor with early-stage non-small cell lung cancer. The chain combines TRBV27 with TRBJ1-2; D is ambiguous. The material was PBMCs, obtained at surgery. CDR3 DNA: TGTGCCAGCAGTCGGGCCTATAACTATGGCTACACCTTC. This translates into CASSRAYNYGYTF.